Listed here are 18 T cell receptor beta chains from one sample, sequenced in a study of OX40 agonist ivuxolimab in advanced cancers. Sequencing was performed with immunoSEQ multiplex PCR; in TCRdb, only in-frame clones are kept and a portion is missing. The repertoire holds some 100,000 clones, with 70% to 90% as singletons. The sample was CD4+ or CD8+ T cells sorted from blood, taken in a trial of the OX40 agonist ivuxolimab. All receptors derive from an adult with an advanced solid tumor such as melanoma, head and neck, liver or kidney cancer.

The V gene is TRBV5-1, the J gene TRBJ1-4; D may be TRBD1 (6 bases). CDR1 SGHRS and CDR2 YFSETQ come from the germline V gene. This CDR3 has 15 residues. V shed 6 bases and J shed 5 bases, with 17 bases lying between them. The CDR3 DNA reads as TGCGCCAGCACCCCCGGGGGGCAGGGGAATGAAAAACTGTTTTTT. Translated, it gives CASTPGGQGNEKLFF.

The rearrangement joins TRBV10-3 to TRBJ2-1; the match to TRBD1 covers 12 bases. Germline CDR1 is ENHRY and CDR2 is SYGVKD. The ends lost 6 bases at V and 6 bases at J; junction bases unmatched: 6. The CDR3 consists of 15 residues. The CDR3 DNA reads as TGTGCCATCAGCCTGGGACAGGGGGCAGGCAATGAGCAGTTCTTC. Translating it yields CAISLGQGAGNEQFF.

This clone has only one observation. This chain uses TRBV9 with TRBJ2-5; 7 bases map to TRBD2. Germline CDR1 SGDLS, CDR2 YYNGEE. With V trimmed by 3 bases and J by 2 bases, 7 bases remained unmatched. The CDR3 is 15 amino acids. CDR3: CASSAQRGGQETQYF. CDR3 DNA: TGTGCCAGCAGCGCCCAGCGGGGCGGGCAAGAGACCCAGTACTTC.

V is TRBV28 and J is TRBJ1-5; D unclear. The germline V gene encodes CDR1 MDHEN and CDR2 SYDVKM. The CDR3 runs 16 residues. Deletions cut 6 bases from V and 5 bases from J, with 20 bases between. CDR3 sequence (DNA): TGTGCCAGCAGGCTCAACATTCGGGTGCAGCATCAGCCCCAGCATTTT. Amino acid sequence: CASRLNIRVQHQPQHF.

In its sample, this clone was seen a few times. The chain couples TRBV28 to TRBJ2-7; tentatively, D is TRBD1 or TRBD2 (6 bases each). Per the germline V gene, CDR1 is MDHEN and CDR2 is SYDVKM. The CDR3 loop spans 15 amino acids. V shed 3 bases and J shed 0 bases, with 12 bases lying between them. CDR3 nucleotide sequence: TGTGCCAGCAGTTTCGGAGGGACAAGCTCCTACGAGCAGTACTTC. Residues: CASSFGGTSSYEQYF.

Points on this clone: Other DNA sequences in the sample encode the same CDR3. The chain is built from TRBV5-1 and TRBJ2-5; D may correspond to TRBD1 or TRBD2 (5 bases each). The CDR3 has 14 residues. V lost 1 base and J 1 base, leaving 8 bases between the germline ends. Germline CDR1 SGHRS, CDR2 YFSETQ. The CDR3 coding sequence is TGCGCCAGCAGCTTGAGTGGGGGCCAAGAGACCCAGTACTTC. It translates to CASSLSGGQETQYF.

The chain joins TRBV11-2 to TRBJ2-3; D possibly matches TRBD1 or TRBD2 (6 bases each). Germline loops: CDR1 SGHAT, CDR2 FQNNGV. The CDR3 loop spans 15 amino acids. V was pared by 4 bases and J by 0 bases, with 11 bases between. CDR3 nucleotides: TGTGCCAGCAGCTGGAGGGGGTTTAGCACAGATACGCAGTATTTT. This sequence encodes CASSWRGFSTDTQYF.

A remark on this clone: An end of the junction does not agree with germline; a read error may underlie this. The chain recombines TRBV6-5 with TRBJ1-2; D unclear. Germline V gene data show CDR1 as MNHEY and CDR2 as SVGAGI. The CDR3 consists of 15 residues. CDR3 sequence: CASSHSLTANYGYTF. The CDR3 DNA is TGTGCCAGCAGTCACTCCCTGACCGCGAACTATGGCTACACCTTC.

This chain connects TRBV27 to TRBJ1-6; 8 bases match TRBD1. Germline trimming cut 3 bases from V and 7 bases from J; bases unmatched to any gene: 8. The length of the CDR3 is 16 residues. Germline values: CDR1 MNHEY, CDR2 SMNVEV (reference sequence). The CDR3: CASSLEPRTGNSPLHF. CDR3 in DNA: TGTGCCAGCAGTTTGGAGCCTCGGACAGGGAATTCACCCCTCCACTTT.

The rearrangement uses TRBV28 and TRBJ1-2; D remains unclear. The V gene lost 4 bases and the J gene lost 5 bases, with 5 bases spanning the gap. This CDR3 has 11 amino acids. CDR1 and CDR2 from the germline V gene are MDHEN and SYDVKM. The CDR3 protein is CASSSVYGYTF. In nucleotides, the CDR3 is TGTGCCAGCAGTTCGGTTTATGGCTACACCTTC.

V usage is TRBV4-1 and J usage is TRBJ1-6, with 9 bases fitting TRBD1. This CDR3 is 16 amino acids long. Germline values: CDR1 MGHRA, CDR2 YSYEKL. After removal of 0 bases from V and 6 bases from J, the junction contained 3 bases not matched to a gene. The CDR3 DNA sequence: TGCGCCAGCAGCCAAGAGGTGGGACAGGGTAATTCACCCCTCCACTTT. This encodes CASSQEVGQGNSPLHF.

This chain uses TRBV5-5 with TRBJ2-3; TRBD1 matches at 8 bases. The junction had 11 bases not matched to a gene; V was cut back by 4 bases and J by 7 bases. The V gene's germline CDR1 is SGHKS and CDR2 YYEKEE (reference sequence). The CDR3 contains 15 residues. CDR3: CASSLQGDGANTQYF. CDR3 nucleotide sequence: TGTGCCAGCAGCCTACAGGGGGATGGTGCCAATACGCAGTATTTT. The variable domain in full, with the rest retrieved from reference TRBV5-5 and TRBJ2-3, is DAGVTQSPTHLIKTRGQQVTLRCSPISGHKSVSWYQQVLGQGPQFIFQYYEKEERGRGNFPDRFSARQFPNYSSELNVNALLLGDSALYLCASSLQGDGANTQYFGPGTRLTVL.

This chain uses TRBV18 with TRBJ1-2; 7 bases fit TRBD1. Germline trimming cut 3 bases from V and 2 bases from J; bases unmatched to any gene: 9. The CDR3 spans 16 residues. Germline V gene lookup returns CDR1 KGHSH and CDR2 LQKENI. DNA of the CDR3: TGTGCCAGCTCACCCGGGACCTCAGGGGGGAACTATGGCTACACCTTC. Residues: CASSPGTSGGNYGYTF.

This rearrangement joins TRBV6-1 to TRBJ1-4; D ambiguous. Germline V gene lookup returns CDR1 MNHNS and CDR2 SASEGT. V was shortened by 10 bases and J by 8 bases, with 17 bases between the two germline ends. The CDR3 length is 13 residues. CDR3 in amino acids: CATQLSPGEKLFF. The CDR3, as DNA: TGTGCCACCCAACTGAGCCCCGGGGAAAAACTGTTTTTT.

This clone appeared once. The chain is built from TRBV30 and TRBJ2-5; D is uncertain. Germline assignment: CDR1 GTSNPN and CDR2 SVGIG (reference sequence). The germline V and J ends were trimmed by 0 bases and 5 bases, with 10 bases remaining between them. The CDR3 loop spans 13 amino acids. The CDR3 DNA is TGTGCCTGGAGTGTACGTCGGGCGGAGACCCAGTACTTC. Translated, it gives CAWSVRRAETQYF.

This chain joins TRBV6-5 and TRBJ2-5, with D possibly called TRBD1 or TRBD2 (6 bases each). CDR1 is MNHEY, CDR2 SVGAGI, per germline. The CDR3 loop spans 15 amino acids. Trimming removed 8 bases from V and 0 bases from J, with 16 bases in between. The CDR3 DNA reads TGTGCCAGCCCCGGGGGCTCCGGCAACCAAGAGACCCAGTACTTC. This sequence encodes CASPGGSGNQETQYF.

V gene TRBV30 combines with J gene TRBJ2-1; TRBD2 matches at 9 bases. Germline CDR1 and CDR2: GTSNPN and SVGIG (reference sequence). CDR3 length: 14 amino acids. With V trimmed by 0 bases and J by 8 bases, 5 bases remained unmatched. The CDR3: CAWSVGGGVYEQFF. CDR3 sequence (DNA): TGTGCCTGGAGTGTTGGCGGGGGGGTCTATGAGCAGTTCTTC.

The rearrangement uses TRBV4-3 and TRBJ2-7; TRBD2 matches 8 bases. Losses at the gene ends were 0 bases for V and 6 bases for J; bases not matched to a gene: 7. The CDR3 spans 15 residues. Germline CDR1 and CDR2: LGHNA and YSLEER. The CDR3 DNA follows: TGCGCCAGCAGCCAAGATTCGGGGGGGCCCTTCGAGCAGTACTTC. It specifies CASSQDSGGPFEQYF.